The subject of this entry is one T cell receptor beta chain. Its target is not known. The PCR ran on 60 Vbeta and 13 Jbeta primers. Measured with immunoSEQ multiplex PCR; TCRdb has only the in-frame clones, and not every one. The repertoire has tens of thousands of clones, around 80% of them found once; the top ten carry over 1.5%. The sample originates from a study of cytomegalovirus exposure and HLA in healthy donors. Findings and limits, study-wide: Productive rates of about 87% or about 30% were seen for most TCR beta V segments in an earlier analysis.

CDR1 MNHEY and CDR2 SMNVEV come from the germline V gene (reference sequence). This CDR3 contains 15 residues. Trimming took 2 bases from V and 2 from J, leaving 12 bases between them. The clonotype originates from a man aged 18 to 35 in good health and CMV-seronegative. The sequenced sample was PBMCs. This rearrangement joins TRBV27 to TRBJ1-1; the D gene is possibly TRBD1 (5 bases). CDR3 in amino acids: CASSLAFGGNTEAFF. The CDR3 region has the DNA TGTGCCAGCAGTTTAGCGTTCGGGGGTAACACTGAAGCTTTCTTT.